Listed below are T cell receptor beta chains from one sample, sequenced in a study of cytomegalovirus exposure and HLA in healthy donors. Assay: immunoSEQ multiplex PCR; the TCRdb copy retains only in-frame clones and omits some. The sample lists under 110,000 clones, roughly 74% occurring once. The sample consisted of PBMCs. The receptors come from a man in his forties in good health and CMV-seronegative. Each CDR3 is given with its conserved first and last residue. D genes are given only for firm matches. Size is stated for part of the rows, as once, few or many counts, or as a class when the clone is expanded.

>-|14|TRBV7-9|-|TRBJ1-3
TGTGCCAGCAGCTTAATCCCAGGAGGGGACACCATATATTTT
CASSLIPGGDTIYF
>TRBD1|16|TRBV5-1|-|TRBJ1-2
TGCGCCAGCAGCCGACAGGGTAATGTCGGCAACTATGGCTACACCTTC
CASSRQGNVGNYGYTF
>-|14|TRBV6-1|-|TRBJ2-7
TGTGCCAGCGACCCCCGCCGGAGCTCCTACGAGCAGTACTTC
CASDPRRSSYEQYF
>TRBD1|18|TRBV7-8|-|TRBJ2-7
TGTGCCAGCAGCTTATCTTCCGGAGGATTAGGACAGGCCTACGAGCAGTACTTC
CASSLSSGGLGQAYEQYF
>TRBD1|17|TRBV19|few|TRBJ2-2
TGTGCCAGTAGGGGAACTAGGGGACAGGGGACCACCGGGGAGCTGTTTTTT
CASRGTRGQGTTGELFF
>-|14|TRBV19|-|TRBJ1-5
TGTGCCAGTCAGGTCGGGGGTAGCAATCAGCCCCAGCATTTT
CASQVGGSNQPQHF
>-|13|TRBV5-4|-|TRBJ2-4
TGTGCCAGCAGCTTTGGCCAGAAAAACATTCAGTACTTC
CASSFGQKNIQYF
>-|14|TRBV5-8|-|TRBJ2-5
TGTGCCAGCAGCCCCACAGGCCTCCGAGAGACCCAGTACTTC
CASSPTGLRETQYF
>-|12|TRBV4-1|-|TRBJ2-1
TGCGCCAGCAGCTTTGACGGGGGTGAGCAGTTCTTC
CASSFDGGEQFF
>TRBD1|16|TRBV7-7|-|TRBJ2-1
TGTGCCAGCAGCCCTTTCAGGACAGGGGCTATTAATGAGCAGTTCTTC
CASSPFRTGAINEQFF
>TRBD2|18|TRBV5-1|few|TRBJ2-6
TGCGCCAGCAGCTTGCGGCTAGCGGGGGCTGCTGGGGCCAACGTCCTGACTTTC
CASSLRLAGAAGANVLTF
>-|15|TRBV5-1|-|TRBJ2-3
TGCGCCAGCAGCTTGGACGGGGGGCATGCAGATACGCAGTATTTT
CASSLDGGHADTQYF
>-|13|TRBV27|-|TRBJ2-7
TGTGCCAGCAGTCCCATTACAGGGAACGAGCAGTACTTC
CASSPITGNEQYF
>-|16|TRBV5-5|-|TRBJ2-5
TGTGCCAGCAGCTTTTTAGCGGATAGCCTGGGAGAGACCCAGTACTTC
CASSFLADSLGETQYF
>-|14|TRBV6-6|-|TRBJ2-7
TGTGCCAGCAGTTATGGTTCCAGGGGCCACGAGCAGTACTTC
CASSYGSRGHEQYF
>TRBD2|17|TRBV5-1|few|TRBJ2-2
TGCGCCAGCAGCTTACTAACTAGCGGGGGACACACCGGGGAGCTGTTTTTT
CASSLLTSGGHTGELFF
>TRBD1|14|TRBV7-9|-|TRBJ1-4
TGTGCCAGCAGCTCGGACAGGGGACAGGAAAAACTGTTTTTT
CASSSDRGQEKLFF
>-|14|TRBV6-1|few|TRBJ1-3
TGTGCCAGCAGCCGGGAAGAGGCTGGAAACACCATATATTTT
CASSREEAGNTIYF
>TRBD2|16|TRBV7-9|-|TRBJ2-3
TGTTCCAGCAGCTCTGGACTAGCGGGGGGGCCAGATACGCAGTATTTT
CSSSSGLAGGPDTQYF
>-|15|TRBV16|-|TRBJ1-5
TGTGCCAGCAGCCAATTCGGTCCCGGCAATCAGCCCCAGCATTTT
CASSQFGPGNQPQHF
>TRBD1|15|TRBV2|-|TRBJ2-5
TGTGCCAGCAGTACCCTGGACAGGGCTGCGGAGACCCAGTACTTC
CASSTLDRAAETQYF
>-|15|TRBV9|-|TRBJ1-2
TGTGCCAGCAGCGTAGAGTCAGCGCCTAACTATGGCTACACCTTC
CASSVESAPNYGYTF
>TRBD1|14|TRBV2|-|TRBJ2-5
TGTGCCAGCAGATCCGGGACAGGGGGAGAGACCCAGTACTTC
CASRSGTGGETQYF
>TRBD1|17|TRBV5-1|-|TRBJ2-2
TGCGCCAGCAGCTTGTACGGGACAGGGGATGACACCGGGGAGCTGTTTTTT
CASSLYGTGDDTGELFF
>-|11|TRBV10-3|-|TRBJ1-2
TGTGCCATCGGCACGGGCTATGGCTACACCTTC
CAIGTGYGYTF
>TRBD1|13|TRBV6-5|-|TRBJ2-1
TGTGCCAGCAGTTACCGACAGGGGAATGAGCAGTTCTTC
CASSYRQGNEQFF
>TRBD1|15|TRBV7-6|once|TRBJ2-7
TGTGCCAGCACCCCGAGCACAGGGGCCTCCTACGAGCAGTACTTC
CASTPSTGASYEQYF
>TRBD2|18|TRBV5-1|-|TRBJ2-3
TGCGCCAGCAGCCAAGACGGGACTAGCGGGGCCCGACCCGGTACGCAGTATTTT
CASSQDGTSGARPGTQYF
>-|12|TRBV6-1|-|TRBJ2-4
TGTGCCAGCAGTGAAAGGGGTCAGCAGCAGTACTTC
CASSERGQQQYF
>TRBD2|14|TRBV25-1|-|TRBJ2-3
TGTGCCAGCAAGACTAGCGGGGAAGGAGATACGCAGTATTTT
CASKTSGEGDTQYF
>TRBD1|18|TRBV11-2|-|TRBJ2-6
TGTGCCAGCAGCTCTTACCGGGACAGACTCCTTGGGGCCAACGTCCTGACTTTC
CASSSYRDRLLGANVLTF
>TRBD1|16|TRBV4-2|-|TRBJ1-6
TGTGCCAGCAGCCAAGAGGGTTTGACAGGGGGTTCACCCCTCCACTTT
CASSQEGLTGGSPLHF